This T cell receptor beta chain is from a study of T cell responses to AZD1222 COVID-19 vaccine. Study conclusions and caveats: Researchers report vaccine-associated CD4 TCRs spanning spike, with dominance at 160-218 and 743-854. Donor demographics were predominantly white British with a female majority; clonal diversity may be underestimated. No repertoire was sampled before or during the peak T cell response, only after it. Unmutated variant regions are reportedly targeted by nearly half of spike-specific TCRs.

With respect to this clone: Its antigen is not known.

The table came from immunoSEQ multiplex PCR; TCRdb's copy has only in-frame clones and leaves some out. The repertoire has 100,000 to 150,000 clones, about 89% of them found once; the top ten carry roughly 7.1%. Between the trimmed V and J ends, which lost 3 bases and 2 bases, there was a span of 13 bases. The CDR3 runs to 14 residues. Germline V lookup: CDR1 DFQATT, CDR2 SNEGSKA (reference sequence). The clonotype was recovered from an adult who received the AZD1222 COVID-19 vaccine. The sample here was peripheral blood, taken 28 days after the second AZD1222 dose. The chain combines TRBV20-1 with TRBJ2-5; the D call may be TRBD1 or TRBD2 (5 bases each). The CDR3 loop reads CSASRDATQETQYF. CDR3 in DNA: TGCAGTGCTAGTAGGGACGCCACACAAGAGACCCAGTACTTC.